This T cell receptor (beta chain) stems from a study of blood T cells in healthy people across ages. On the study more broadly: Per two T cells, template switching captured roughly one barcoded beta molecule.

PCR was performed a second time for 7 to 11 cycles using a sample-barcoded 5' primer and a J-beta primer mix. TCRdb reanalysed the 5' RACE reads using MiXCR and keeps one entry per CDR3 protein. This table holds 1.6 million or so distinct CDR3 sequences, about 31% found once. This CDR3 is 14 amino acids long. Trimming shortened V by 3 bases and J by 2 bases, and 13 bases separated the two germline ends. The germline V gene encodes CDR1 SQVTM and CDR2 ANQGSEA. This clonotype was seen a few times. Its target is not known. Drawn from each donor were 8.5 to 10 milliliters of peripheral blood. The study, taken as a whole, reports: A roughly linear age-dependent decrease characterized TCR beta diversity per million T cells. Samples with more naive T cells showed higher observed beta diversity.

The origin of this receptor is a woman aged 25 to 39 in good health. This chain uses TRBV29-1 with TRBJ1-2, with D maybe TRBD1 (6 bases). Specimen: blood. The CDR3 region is CSVEGWGANYGYTF. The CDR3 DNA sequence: TGCAGCGTTGAGGGATGGGGGGCAAACTATGGCTACACCTTC.